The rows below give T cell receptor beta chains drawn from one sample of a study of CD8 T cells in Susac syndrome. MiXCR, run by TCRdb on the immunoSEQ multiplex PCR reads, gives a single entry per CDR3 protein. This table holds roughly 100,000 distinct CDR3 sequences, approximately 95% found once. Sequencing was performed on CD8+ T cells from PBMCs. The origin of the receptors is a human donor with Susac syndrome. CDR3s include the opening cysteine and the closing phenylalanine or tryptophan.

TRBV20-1 CSANRDIFPPGEAFF
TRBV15 CATSSRGETQYF
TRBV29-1 CSVEQGYNTEAFF
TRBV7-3 CASSLGGVNEQFF
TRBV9 CASSVDPEGDHYGYTF
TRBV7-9 CASRPDTADTQYF
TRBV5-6 CASSLAGHDYGYTF
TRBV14 CASSQGPNTEAFF
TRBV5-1 CASSSGNPGTEAFF
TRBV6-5 CASSYTGAWGEQFF
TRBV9 CASSVAGGSDLVNEQFF
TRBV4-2 CASSPTGPEGEQYF
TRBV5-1 CASSLYRNTGELFF
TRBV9 CASSVVGTGIRDEQFF
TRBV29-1 CSVGRDTVYNEQFF
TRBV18 CASSPPAGAPNEQFF
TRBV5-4 CASSPEGQNSPLHF
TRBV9 CASSKTHSGTGSTEAFF
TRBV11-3 CASSQRQGLYNEQFF
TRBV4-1 CASSQEINEQFF
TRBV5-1 CASSSDREGYTF
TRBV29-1 CSVGRQGARNEQYF
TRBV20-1 CSASRVDLQETQYF